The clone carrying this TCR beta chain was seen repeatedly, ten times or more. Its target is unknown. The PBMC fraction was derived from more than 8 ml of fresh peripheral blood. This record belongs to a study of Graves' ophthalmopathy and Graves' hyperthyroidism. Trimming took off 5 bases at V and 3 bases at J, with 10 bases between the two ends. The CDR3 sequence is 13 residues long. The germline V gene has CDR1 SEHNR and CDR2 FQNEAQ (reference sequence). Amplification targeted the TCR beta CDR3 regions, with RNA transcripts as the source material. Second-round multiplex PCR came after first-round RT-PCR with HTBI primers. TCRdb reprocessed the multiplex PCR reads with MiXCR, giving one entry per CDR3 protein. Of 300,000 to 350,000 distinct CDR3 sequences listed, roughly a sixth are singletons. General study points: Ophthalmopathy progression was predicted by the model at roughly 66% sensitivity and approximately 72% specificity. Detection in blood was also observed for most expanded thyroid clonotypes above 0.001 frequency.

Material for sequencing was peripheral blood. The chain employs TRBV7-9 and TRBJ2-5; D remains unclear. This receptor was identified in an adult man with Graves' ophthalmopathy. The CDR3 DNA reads TGTGCCAGCAGCCAAAGATCAGAAGAGACCCAGTACTTC. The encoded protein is CASSQRSEETQYF.